The source of this T cell receptor beta chain is a study of regulatory T cells in long-lasting Graves disease. Time point meaning: newly diagnosed GD, antithyroid drugs for less than 3 months. RNA extracted from PBMCs served as the sequencing template. Sequencing libraries for TCR beta were prepared with iRepertoire HTBI primers and Arm-PCR of CDR3 regions. TCRdb reprocessed the multiplex PCR reads via MiXCR and lists one record per CDR3 protein. This sample has about 350,000 distinct CDR3 sequences, with around 15% found just once. This clonotype was counted only a few times. The CDR3 has 19 residues. Germline V gene sequence: CDR1 LNHDA, CDR2 SQIVND (reference sequence). Between the trimmed V and J ends, which lost 3 bases and 1 base, there was a span of 24 bases. This same sample was also taken into another study, of T cells in Graves' hyperthyroidism and ophthalmopathy. Per that paper: The diagnostic basis comprised clinical symptoms, serum thyroxine and TRAb, thyroid ultrasound and orbital computed tomography. First-round RT-PCR of the TCR CDR3 relied on the HTBI primer set. Among thyroid clonotypes expanded above 0.001, most also appeared in blood. Ophthalmopathy cases were set apart from stable hyperthyroidism by a 13 V-J model.

The TCR originated in a woman under 30 with Graves disease. This specimen consisted of peripheral blood mononuclear cells (PBMCs), obtained at new diagnosis, from a patient treated with antithyroid drugs. The chain uses TRBV19 and TRBJ2-5; weak D call: TRBD1 (5 bases). The CDR3 reads CASSMMGGDRRISQETQYF. CDR3 coding DNA: TGTGCCAGTAGTATGATGGGCGGCGACAGACGAATATCCCAAGAGACCCAGTACTTC.